This T cell receptor beta chain was sequenced for a study of T cell responses to AZD1222 COVID-19 vaccine. Repertoires were generated with immunoSEQ multiplex PCR, while TCRdb's copy carries only in-frame clones and drops some. The profile shows about 64,000 clones, about four fifths of them singletons. This CDR3 comprises 12 residues. Trimming left V 3 bases short and J 6 bases short, with 6 bases between. This clonotype was obtained from an adult who received the AZD1222 COVID-19 vaccine. The input for sequencing was peripheral blood, taken 28 days after the second AZD1222 dose. The V and J genes are TRBV12-3 or TRBV12-4 and TRBJ1-5; possible D gene TRBD1, 5 bases. CDR3 residues: CASSFGGQPQHF. CDR3 nucleotide sequence: TGTGCCAGCAGTTTTGGGGGTCAGCCCCAGCATTTT.